This T cell receptor beta chain emerged from a study of Graves' ophthalmopathy and Graves' hyperthyroidism. V lost 5 bases, J lost 0 bases, and 12 bases stayed unmatched. CDR3 length: 19 amino acids. Germline CDR1 is SGHVS and CDR2 is FQNEAQ. RNA transcripts served as template for amplifying TCR beta CDR3 sequences. The first-round RT-PCR employed HTBI primers together with the Qiagen OneStep RT-PCR kit. A multiplex PCR was then performed as the second round. TCRdb re-analysed the multiplex PCR reads in MiXCR, keeping a single row per CDR3 protein. The sample contains some 1.1 million distinct CDR3 sequences, 36% of which appear only once.

This chain joins TRBV7-8 and TRBJ2-6; TRBD1 matches 8 bases. The source material was peripheral blood or thyroid tissue (not recorded which). This receptor was identified in an adult man with Graves' hyperthyroidism. CDR3 residues: CASSPRDRRSNSGANVLTF. CDR3 coding DNA: TGTGCCAGCAGCCCCCGGGACAGGCGATCGAACTCTGGGGCCAACGTCCTGACTTTC.